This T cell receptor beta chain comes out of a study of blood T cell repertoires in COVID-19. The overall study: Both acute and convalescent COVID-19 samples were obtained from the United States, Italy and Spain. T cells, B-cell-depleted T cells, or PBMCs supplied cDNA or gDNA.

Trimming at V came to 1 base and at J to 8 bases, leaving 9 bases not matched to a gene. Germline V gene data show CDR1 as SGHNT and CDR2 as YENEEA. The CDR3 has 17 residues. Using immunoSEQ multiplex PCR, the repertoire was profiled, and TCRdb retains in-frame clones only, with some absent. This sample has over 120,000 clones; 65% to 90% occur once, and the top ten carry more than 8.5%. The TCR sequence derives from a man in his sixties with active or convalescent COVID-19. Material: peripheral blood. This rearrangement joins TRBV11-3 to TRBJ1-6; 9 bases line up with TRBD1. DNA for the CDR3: TGTGCCAGCAGCTTAGGAACAGGGGGCGCATTGTATTCACCCCTCCACTTT. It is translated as CASSLGTGGALYSPLHF.